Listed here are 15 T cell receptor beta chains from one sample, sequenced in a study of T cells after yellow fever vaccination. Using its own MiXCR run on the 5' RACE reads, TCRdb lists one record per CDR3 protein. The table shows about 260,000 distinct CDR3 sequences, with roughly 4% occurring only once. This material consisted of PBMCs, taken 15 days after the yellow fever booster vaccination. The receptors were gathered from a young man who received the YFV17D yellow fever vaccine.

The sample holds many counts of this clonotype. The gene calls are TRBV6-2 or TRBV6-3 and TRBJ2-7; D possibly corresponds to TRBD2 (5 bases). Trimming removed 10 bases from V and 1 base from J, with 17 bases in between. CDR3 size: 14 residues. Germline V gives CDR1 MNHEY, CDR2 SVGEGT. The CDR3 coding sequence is TGTGCCACAAACCCCGCTAGCAGTTCCTACGAGCAGTACTTC. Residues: CATNPASSSYEQYF.

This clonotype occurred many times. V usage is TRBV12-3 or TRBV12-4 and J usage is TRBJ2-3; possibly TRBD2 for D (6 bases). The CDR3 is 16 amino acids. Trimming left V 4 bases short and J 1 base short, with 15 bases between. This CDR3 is CASSSHDSGRTDTQYF. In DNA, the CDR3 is TGTGCCAGCAGTTCACACGATAGCGGACGCACAGATACGCAGTATTTT.

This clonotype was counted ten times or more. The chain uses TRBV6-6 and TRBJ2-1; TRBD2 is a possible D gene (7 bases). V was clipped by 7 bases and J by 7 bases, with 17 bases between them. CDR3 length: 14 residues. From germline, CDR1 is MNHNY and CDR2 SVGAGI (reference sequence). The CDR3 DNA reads TGTGCCAGCACCCTGAGGGAGGGGGGGAATGAGCAGTTCTTC. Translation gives CASTLREGGNEQFF.

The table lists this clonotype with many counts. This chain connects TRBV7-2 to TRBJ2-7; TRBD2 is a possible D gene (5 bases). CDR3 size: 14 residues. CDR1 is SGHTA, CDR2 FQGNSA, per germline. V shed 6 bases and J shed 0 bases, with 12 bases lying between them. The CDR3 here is CASRRTASSYEQYF. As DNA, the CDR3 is TGTGCCAGCAGGAGGACTGCAAGCTCCTACGAGCAGTACTTC.

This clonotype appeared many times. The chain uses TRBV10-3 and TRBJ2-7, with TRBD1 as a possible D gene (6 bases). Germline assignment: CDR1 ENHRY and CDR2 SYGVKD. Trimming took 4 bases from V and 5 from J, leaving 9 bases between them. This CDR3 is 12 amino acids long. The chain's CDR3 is CAISVTGNEQYF. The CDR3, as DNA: TGTGCCATCAGTGTAACAGGGAACGAGCAGTACTTC.

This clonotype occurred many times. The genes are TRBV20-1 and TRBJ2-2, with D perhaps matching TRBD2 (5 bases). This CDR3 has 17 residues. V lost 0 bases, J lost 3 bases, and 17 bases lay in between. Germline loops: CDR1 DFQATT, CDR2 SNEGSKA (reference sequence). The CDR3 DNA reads TGCAGTGCTAGAGATCTGGGGAGCGGCAGAGACACCGGGGAGCTGTTTTTT. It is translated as CSARDLGSGRDTGELFF.

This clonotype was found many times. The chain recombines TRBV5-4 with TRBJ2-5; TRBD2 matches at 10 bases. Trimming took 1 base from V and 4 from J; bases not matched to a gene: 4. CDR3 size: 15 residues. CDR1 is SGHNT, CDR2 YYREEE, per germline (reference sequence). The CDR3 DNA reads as TGTGCCAGCAGCTTGCGAAGCGGGGGGGGAGAGACCCAGTACTTC. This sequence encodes CASSLRSGGGETQYF. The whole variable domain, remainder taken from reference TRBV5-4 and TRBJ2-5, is ETGVTQSPTHLIKTRGQQVTLRCSSQSGHNTVSWYQQALGQGPQFIFQYYREEENGRGNFPPRFSGLQFPNYSSELNVNALELDDSALYLCASSLRSGGGETQYFGPGTRLLVL.

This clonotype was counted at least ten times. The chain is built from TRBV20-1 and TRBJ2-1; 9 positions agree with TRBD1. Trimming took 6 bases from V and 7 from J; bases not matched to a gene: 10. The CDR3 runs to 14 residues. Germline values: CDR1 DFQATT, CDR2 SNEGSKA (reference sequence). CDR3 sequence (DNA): TGCAGTGCGAGGGGACAGGGATTGAGGAATGAGCAGTTCTTC. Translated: CSARGQGLRNEQFF.

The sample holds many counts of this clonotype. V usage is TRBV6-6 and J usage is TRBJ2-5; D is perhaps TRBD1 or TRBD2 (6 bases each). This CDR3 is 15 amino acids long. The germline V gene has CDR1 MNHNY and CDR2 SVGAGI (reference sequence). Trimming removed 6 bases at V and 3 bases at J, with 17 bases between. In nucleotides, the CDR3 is TGTGCCAGCAGACCCCAAGGGGGGCCGGAAGAGACCCAGTACTTC. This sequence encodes CASRPQGGPEETQYF.

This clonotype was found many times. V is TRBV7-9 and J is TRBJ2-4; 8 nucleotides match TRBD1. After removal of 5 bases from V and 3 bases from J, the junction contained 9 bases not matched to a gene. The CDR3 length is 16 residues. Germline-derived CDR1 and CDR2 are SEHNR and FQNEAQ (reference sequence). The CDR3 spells CASSLRTGLDKNIQYF. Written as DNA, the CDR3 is TGTGCCAGCAGCCTAAGGACAGGGTTGGACAAAAACATTCAGTACTTC.

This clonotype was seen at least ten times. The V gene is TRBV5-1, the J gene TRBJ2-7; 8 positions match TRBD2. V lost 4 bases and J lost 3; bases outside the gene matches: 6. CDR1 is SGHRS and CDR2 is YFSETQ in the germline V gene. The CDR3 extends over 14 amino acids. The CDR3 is CASSRGGPDYEQYF. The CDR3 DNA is TGCGCCAGCAGCCGGGGGGGACCAGACTACGAGCAGTACTTC.

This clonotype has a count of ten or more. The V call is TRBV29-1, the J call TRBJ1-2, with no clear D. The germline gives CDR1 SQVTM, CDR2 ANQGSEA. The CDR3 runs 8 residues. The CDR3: CTGDGYTF. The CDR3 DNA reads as TGCACCGGTGATGGCTACACCTTC.

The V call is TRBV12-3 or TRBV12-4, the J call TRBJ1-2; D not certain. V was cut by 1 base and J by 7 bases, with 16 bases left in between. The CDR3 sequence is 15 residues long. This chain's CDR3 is CASSLVPGLSGGYTF. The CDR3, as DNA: TGTGCCAGCAGTTTAGTTCCCGGGTTATCGGGTGGCTACACCTTC.

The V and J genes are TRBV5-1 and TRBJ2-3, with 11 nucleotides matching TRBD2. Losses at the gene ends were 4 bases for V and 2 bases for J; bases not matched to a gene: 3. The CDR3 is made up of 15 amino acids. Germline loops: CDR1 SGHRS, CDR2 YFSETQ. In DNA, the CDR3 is TGCGCCAGCAGCCAGGGACTAGCGGTCACAGATACGCAGTATTTT. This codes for CASSQGLAVTDTQYF.

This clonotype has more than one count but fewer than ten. CDR3 residues: CASCKDRADEKLFF. The CDR3 DNA reads TGTGCCAGCTGCAAGGACAGGGCTGATGAAAAACTGTTTTTT. The chain is built from TRBV7-2 and TRBJ1-4; 8 bases are shared with TRBD1. Germline assignment: CDR1 SGHTA and CDR2 FQGNSA. The CDR3 spans 14 residues. V lost 8 bases to trimming and J lost 6 bases; unmatched junction nucleotides: 8.